This T cell receptor (beta chain) is drawn from a study of T cell responses to AZD1222 COVID-19 vaccine (dated by TCRdb to the early 2020s). Context from the whole study: TCR sequencing covered more than 230 trial participants: 200 to 220 given two doses of AZD1222 and about 26 given two doses of MenACWY control vaccine. Trial participants were enrolled into age subgroups of 18-55, 56-69 and 70-plus years, which contained around 140, 26 and 57 TCR-sequenced participants, respectively.

What this sample's time point label stands for: about 28 days (+/-7) after the second vaccine dose. Because spike-specific TCR depth and breadth did not differ between the two schedules, AZD1222 recipients who got a second dose at roughly 4 weeks were pooled with those who got a second dose at roughly 12 weeks. Vaccinee samples were obtained from the UK trials COV001 and COV002, which included a single-blind randomized controlled phase 2/3 trial of AZD1222 (ChAdOx1 nCoV-19) in healthy adults. For TCRbeta chain sequencing, PBMC samples from trial participants were taken at day 0 and at day 28 after the second dose. CDR1 and CDR2 were assigned from the germline V gene as LGHNA and YNFKEQ. Spanning cysteine to phenylalanine, the CDR3 consists of 16 amino acids. CDR3 DNA is the only sequence kept; it has 48 bases, read in frame from the first base. Ends trimmed: V by 0 bases, J by 8 bases; bases unmatched to a gene: 7.

What the study reported, not specific to this receptor: Most participants were white British and females outnumbered males, and the authors suggested that clonal diversity may have been underestimated. Conclusions about previously exposed vaccinees were limited because only a handful of AZD1222 recipients were SARS-CoV-2 seropositive at baseline. Nearly half of unique spike-specific TCRs reportedly recognized epitopes outside regions mutated in the B.1.351 and B.1.1.7 variants. Because no day 14 peak-response samples were available, repertoires were characterized only after the peak T cell response. CD4 TCRs associated with the vaccine covered the entire spike protein, and the dominant responses were in regions 160-218 and 743-854. After two AZD1222 doses, spike-specific TCR breadth and depth were significantly higher than at day 0 and than in MenACWY recipients. In the small 56-69-year group, the increase in depth fell short of significance, most likely because of low power.

About this clone: Its antigen is currently not known. Base-call qualities are not available, and no considerably larger clone is one nucleotide away.

The CDR3 regions of human TCRbeta chains were analyzed by immunosequencing. The published analysis was carried out like this. TCRs in the repertoires were compared against a reference library of SARS-CoV-2-specific TCRs that had been generated with the MIRA antigen-specificity platform. Breadth was defined as the fraction of unique TCRs that were SARS-CoV-2-associated. Depth was defined as the fraction of total T cells that were SARS-CoV-2-associated. Using the MIRA data, each spike-specific TCR was assigned both to the spike region to which the TCR was reactive and to a CD4 or CD8 class. Log10-transformed breadth and depth values were compared by one-way ANOVA with Sidak's multiple comparisons tests. TCRdb limited this immuneACCESS table to in-frame rearrangements with V and J called. A share of clones is missing; checked studies link under half to unresolved V genes, and the rest is unexplained. Clonal size and the V and J genes are those of that table, whereas D and trimming came from the DNA. This sample has under 200,000 clones in its table, and 87% of those were observed once. The biggest ten clones account for about 1% of the sample.

The clonotype comes from an adult who received the AZD1222 COVID-19 vaccine. Rearrangement joined TRBV4-2 to TRBJ2-1, and 10 junction bases match TRBD2. The source material was peripheral blood, sampled 28 days after the second AZD1222 dose. The encoded CDR3 is CASSQDPASGGHEQFF. In nucleotides, the sequence is TGTGCCAGCAGCCAAGATCCGGCTAGCGGGGGCCATGAGCAGTTCTTC.